The clone carrying this T cell receptor (beta chain) was counted at least ten times. Its antigen is as yet unknown. Sample time point: sample taken at primary tumor resection. A total of approximately 69 untreated early-stage non-small cell lung cancer patients served as donors. No cells were sorted before sequencing. The whole RNA sequenced was extracted from tumor, nontumor lung or frozen PBMC. The entry originates in a study of spatial heterogeneity in lung cancer. Study-wide points: Tumor mutation counts were tracked by expanded intratumoral alpha and beta TCR counts.

A distinct unique molecular identifier was carried by each TCR cDNA molecule. TCRdb independently ran MiXCR on the 5' RACE reads; one entry per CDR3 protein. The sample consists of 6,000 to 8,500 distinct CDR3 sequences, roughly 13% of them appearing once. Sequences were derived from lung tumor tissue, sampled at surgery. The source of this sequence is a male donor with early-stage non-small cell lung cancer.

The CDR3 is CASGPGLAGYNEQFF. CDR3 DNA sequence: TGTGCCAGCGGCCCGGGACTAGCGGGTTACAATGAGCAGTTCTTC. The V and J genes are TRBV12-3 or TRBV12-4 and TRBJ2-1; 12 positions agree with TRBD2. V was clipped by 8 bases and J by 4 bases; unmatched bases: 6. The CDR3 sequence is 15 residues long.